The T cell receptor beta chain described here comes from a study of blood T cell repertoires in COVID-19. The sample holds one count of this clone. Germline V gives CDR1 SQVTM, CDR2 ANQGSEA. V gave up 5 bases and J gave up 2 bases, with 7 bases separating them. This CDR3 contains 11 residues. Libraries were prepared by immunoSEQ multiplex PCR; TCRdb keeps only in-frame clonotypes and omits some of them. The table lists about 190,000 clones, more than 75% of them singletons, with about 4.4% in the top ten. The source material was peripheral blood. This chain uses TRBV29-1 with TRBJ2-7; the D gene is possibly TRBD1 (6 bases). The clonotype comes from a human donor in a cohort sampled during active COVID-19. CDR3 bases: TGCAGCGTTAAGGGGGCCTACGAGCAGTACTTC. It encodes CSVKGAYEQYF.